This T cell receptor (beta chain) was documented in a study of CD8 T cells in Susac syndrome. V lost 4 bases to trimming and J lost 0 bases, with 16 bases between them. Germline CDR1 SGHRS, CDR2 YFSETQ. There are 16 residues in the CDR3. With random hexamers, reverse transcription was performed on roughly 0.5 to 1 ug of RNA. TCR beta CDR3 was amplified by immunoSEQ multiplex PCR. This amplification extended across 54 Vbeta and 13 Jbeta segments. TCRdb re-called the immunoSEQ multiplex PCR reads with MiXCR, one entry per CDR3 protein. The data contain approximately 270,000 distinct CDR3 sequences, about 93% of them singletons.

The sequenced sample was CD4+ T cells from PBMCs. The V gene is TRBV5-1, the J gene TRBJ1-1; no clear D gene. The sequence came from a human donor with multiple sclerosis. CDR3 residues: CASSRTELGLNTEAFF. In DNA form, the CDR3 reads TGCGCCAGCAGCAGGACCGAGCTCGGCTTGAACACTGAAGCTTTCTTT. The variable domain in full, with the rest retrieved from reference TRBV5-1 and TRBJ1-1, is KAGVTQTPRYLIKTRGQQVTLSCSPISGHRSVSWYQQTPGQGLQFLFEYFSETQRNKGNFPGRFSGRQFSNSRSEMNVSTLELGDSALYLCASSRTELGLNTEAFFGQGTRLTVV.